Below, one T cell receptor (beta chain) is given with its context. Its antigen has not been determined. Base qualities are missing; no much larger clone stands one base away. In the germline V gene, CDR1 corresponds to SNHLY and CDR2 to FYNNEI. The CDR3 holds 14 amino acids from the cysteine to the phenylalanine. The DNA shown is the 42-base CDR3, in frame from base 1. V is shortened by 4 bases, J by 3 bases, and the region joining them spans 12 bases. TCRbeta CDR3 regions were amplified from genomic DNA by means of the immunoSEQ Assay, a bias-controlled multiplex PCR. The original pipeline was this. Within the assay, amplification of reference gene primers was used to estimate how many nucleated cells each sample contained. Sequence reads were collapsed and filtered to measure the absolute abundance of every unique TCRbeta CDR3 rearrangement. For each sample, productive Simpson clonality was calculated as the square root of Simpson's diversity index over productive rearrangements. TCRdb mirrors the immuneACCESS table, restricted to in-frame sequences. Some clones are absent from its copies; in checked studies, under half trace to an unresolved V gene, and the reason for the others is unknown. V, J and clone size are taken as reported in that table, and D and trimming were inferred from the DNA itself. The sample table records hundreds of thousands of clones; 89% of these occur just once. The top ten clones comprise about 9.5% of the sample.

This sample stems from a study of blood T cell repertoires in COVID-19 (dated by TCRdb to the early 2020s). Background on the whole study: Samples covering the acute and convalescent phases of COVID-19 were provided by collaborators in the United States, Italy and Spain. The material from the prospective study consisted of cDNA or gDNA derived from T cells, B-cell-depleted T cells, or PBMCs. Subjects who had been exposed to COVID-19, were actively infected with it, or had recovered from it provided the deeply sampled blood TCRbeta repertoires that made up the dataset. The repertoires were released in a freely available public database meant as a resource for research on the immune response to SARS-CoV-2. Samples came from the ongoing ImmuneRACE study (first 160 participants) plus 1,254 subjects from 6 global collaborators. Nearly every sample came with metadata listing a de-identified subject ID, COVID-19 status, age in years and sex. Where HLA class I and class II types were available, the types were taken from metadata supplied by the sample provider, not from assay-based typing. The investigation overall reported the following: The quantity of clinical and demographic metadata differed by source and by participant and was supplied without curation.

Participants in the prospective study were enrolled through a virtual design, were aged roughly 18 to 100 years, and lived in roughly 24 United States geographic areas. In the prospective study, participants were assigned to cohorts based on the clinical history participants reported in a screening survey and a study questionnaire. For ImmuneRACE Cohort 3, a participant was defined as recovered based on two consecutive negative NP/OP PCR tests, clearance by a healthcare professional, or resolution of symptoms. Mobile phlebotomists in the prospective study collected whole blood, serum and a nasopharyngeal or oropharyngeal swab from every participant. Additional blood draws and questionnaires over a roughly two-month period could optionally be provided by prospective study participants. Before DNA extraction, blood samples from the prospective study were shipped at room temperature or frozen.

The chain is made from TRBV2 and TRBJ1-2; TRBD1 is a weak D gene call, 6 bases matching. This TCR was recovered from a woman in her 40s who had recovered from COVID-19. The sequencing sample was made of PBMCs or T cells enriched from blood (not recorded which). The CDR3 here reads CASSVDRLYYGYTF. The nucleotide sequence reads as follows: TGTGCCAGCAGTGTAGACAGGCTATACTATGGCTACACCTTC.